This is a list of T cell receptor beta chains from one sample in a study of shared clonotypes between healthy human individuals. Sequencing was performed with immunoSEQ multiplex PCR; in TCRdb, only in-frame clones are kept and a portion is missing. Of about 2,200,000 clones listed, 90% to 95% are singletons. Sequenced material: naive CD8+ T cells from PBMCs. These receptor sequences come from a man aged 18 to 29 in good health. Some clones in this sample may be carry-over from other donors' samples. CDR3s include the opening cysteine and the closing phenylalanine or tryptophan. A D gene is named only where the DNA matches it firmly. The listing skips clone size in some rows; elsewhere it reads once, few, many or a size class.

clone_size j_call d_call v_call cdr3_aa cdr3_nt
. TRBJ2-7 . TRBV18 CASSPGASPHEQYF TGTGCCAGCTCACCAGGAGCTAGCCCCCACGAGCAGTACTTC
. TRBJ2-3 . TRBV7-9 CASIRPDRTADTQYF TGTGCCAGCATCCGACCGGACAGAACAGCCGATACGCAGTATTTT
. TRBJ2-7 . TRBV5-6 CASSLGLGAYEQYF TGTGCCAGCAGCTTAGGACTGGGGGCATACGAGCAGTACTTC
. TRBJ2-1 TRBD2 TRBV11-2 CASTHIAGGLDNEQFF TGTGCCAGCACCCACATAGCGGGAGGTTTAGACAATGAGCAGTTCTTC
. TRBJ2-1 . TRBV21-1 CASSKSKTSGSRYEQFF TGTGCCAGCAGCAAAAGTAAAACTAGCGGGAGTAGGTATGAGCAGTTCTTC
. TRBJ2-7 . TRBV9 CASSVGGQGYEQYF TGTGCCAGCAGCGTAGGTGGTCAGGGGTACGAGCAGTACTTC
. TRBJ2-3 TRBD2 TRBV7-6 CASSLEGGSAADTQYF TGTGCCAGCAGCTTAGAGGGAGGGAGCGCGGCAGATACGCAGTATTTT
. TRBJ2-1 . TRBV4-1 CASSQGGTLTPDNEQFF TGCGCCAGCAGCCAGGGGGGGACACTTACCCCAGACAATGAGCAGTTCTTC
. TRBJ2-7 . TRBV7-9 CASSLGKWGPYEQYF TGTGCCAGCAGCTTAGGAAAATGGGGTCCCTACGAGCAGTACTTC
. TRBJ2-5 . TRBV28 CASSEDRETQYF TGTGCCAGCAGCGAAGATCGGGAGACCCAGTACTTC
. TRBJ2-2 . TRBV6-1 CASSEGFTLNTGELFF TGTGCCAGCAGTGAAGGGTTTACCTTGAACACCGGGGAGCTGTTTTTT
. TRBJ2-3 . TRBV5-8 CASSRTSSYPPLASTDTQYF TGTGCCAGCAGCCGTACTAGCAGCTATCCCCCCTTAGCTAGCACAGATACGCAGTATTTT
. TRBJ2-5 TRBD2 TRBV9 CASSAGLAGEETQYF TGTGCCAGCAGCGCTGGACTAGCGGGAGAAGAGACCCAGTACTTC
. TRBJ2-5 TRBD2 TRBV7-6 CASSLSILAGEETQYF TGTGCCAGCAGCTTATCCATCCTAGCGGGAGAGGAGACCCAGTACTTC
. TRBJ2-2 TRBD1 TRBV6-5 CASSNRQGSGELFF TGTGCCAGCAGTAATCGACAGGGATCCGGGGAGCTGTTTTTT
. TRBJ2-7 TRBD1 TRBV27 CASSLSPGGYEQYF TGTGCCAGCAGTTTATCCCCAGGGGGTTACGAGCAGTACTTC
. TRBJ1-1 . TRBV6-4 CASKLVNTEAFF TGTGCCAGCAAGTTGGTGAACACTGAAGCTTTCTTT
. TRBJ2-7 TRBD1 TRBV11-2 CASSPWTGFSYEQYF TGTGCCAGCAGCCCCTGGACAGGTTTCTCCTACGAGCAGTACTTC
. TRBJ1-1 . TRBV12-1 CASSPEDNTEAFF TGTGCCAGCAGCCCTGAGGATAACACTGAAGCTTTCTTT
. TRBJ2-7 . TRBV4-1 CASSPTRGLSEQYF TGCGCCAGCAGCCCGACTCGAGGTCTGAGTGAGCAGTACTTC
. TRBJ2-7 TRBD2 TRBV9 CASSGEAGTYEQYF TGTGCCAGCAGCGGAGAAGCGGGGACCTACGAGCAGTACTTC
. TRBJ2-7 . TRBV7-9 CASSSGYREKGLYEQYF TGTGCCAGCAGCTCAGGCTACAGGGAAAAGGGGCTCTACGAGCAGTACTTC
. TRBJ2-7 . TRBV28 CASSSSSGLQTIYEQYF TGTGCCAGCAGTTCCTCCTCGGGCCTCCAGACTATCTACGAGCAGTACTTC
. TRBJ1-1 . TRBV10-2 CASSELHLKGVNTEAFF TGCGCCAGCAGTGAATTGCACCTAAAGGGCGTGAACACTGAAGCTTTCTTT
. TRBJ1-1 . TRBV21-1 CARTVPGQKKMNTEAFF TGTGCCAGAACTGTCCCGGGACAGAAGAAAATGAACACTGAAGCTTTCTTT
. TRBJ2-1 . TRBV30 CAWLVSYNEQFF TGTGCCTGGCTGGTCTCCTACAATGAGCAGTTCTTC
. TRBJ2-3 TRBD2 TRBV4-1 CASSQVKREGRSTDTQYF TGCGCCAGCAGCCAAGTGAAGCGGGAGGGCCGAAGCACAGATACGCAGTATTTT
few TRBJ1-1 . TRBV7-9 CASSLTRGHEGAFF TGTGCCAGCAGCTTAACTCGGGGCCATGAAGGAGCTTTCTTT
once TRBJ2-7 TRBD2 TRBV4-2 CASSQGTSSSGAYEQYF TGTGCCAGCAGCCAAGGGACTAGCTCTTCTGGGGCCTACGAGCAGTACTTC
. TRBJ2-3 . TRBV27 CASSLWSASTDTQYF TGTGCCAGCAGTTTATGGTCGGCTAGCACAGATACGCAGTATTTT
. TRBJ1-2 . TRBV19 CASSPLGSSYGYTF TGTGCCAGTAGTCCCCTAGGGAGTTCCTATGGCTACACCTTC
. TRBJ2-2 . TRBV9 CASSVESGTGELFF TGTGCCAGCAGCGTGGAGTCGGGCACCGGGGAGCTGTTTTTT
few TRBJ1-5 . TRBV6-1 CASREIPNQPQHF TGTGCCAGCAGGGAAATCCCCAATCAGCCCCAGCATTTT
. TRBJ1-2 . TRBV5-1 CASRTGGSGYTF TGCGCCAGCAGAACTGGGGGTTCGGGCTACACCTTC
. TRBJ2-2 TRBD2 TRBV9 CASRTSGRSGELFF TGTGCCAGTCGTACTAGCGGGAGGTCCGGGGAGCTGTTTTTT
. TRBJ2-7 TRBD2 TRBV4-1 CASSQVGTSGRADFSFYEQYF TGCGCCAGCAGCCAAGTCGGGACTAGCGGTCGAGCAGATTTCAGTTTCTACGAGCAGTACTTC
. TRBJ2-5 . TRBV19 CASSGGPYQETQYF TGTGCCAGTAGCGGGGGTCCCTACCAAGAGACCCAGTACTTC
. TRBJ2-7 . TRBV27 CASSLIGGRGYEQYF TGTGCCAGCAGTTTAATCGGGGGTAGAGGTTACGAGCAGTACTTC
. TRBJ2-3 . TRBV25-1 CASSELLLGVWYF TGTGCCAGCAGTGAACTCCTCCTGGGTGTATGGTATTTT
. TRBJ1-1 . TRBV9 CASSEGQGGNTEAFF TGTGCCAGCAGCGAGGGGCAGGGAGGGAACACTGAAGCTTTCTTT
. TRBJ1-4 . TRBV9 CASSVGGRTEKLFF TGTGCCAGCAGCGTAGGGGGGAGGACTGAAAAACTGTTTTTT
. TRBJ1-2 . TRBV7-8 CASSLIQNYGYTF TGTGCCAGCAGCTTAATACAGAACTATGGCTACACCTTC
. TRBJ2-7 . TRBV11-2 CASSLAPLEQYF TGTGCCAGCAGCTTAGCCCCGCTCGAGCAGTACTTC
. TRBJ2-5 . TRBV6-6 CASSYWTTNQETQYF TGTGCCAGCAGTTACTGGACAACCAACCAAGAGACCCAGTACTTC
. TRBJ1-1 . TRBV11-2 CASSTGLGTEAFF TGTGCCAGCAGCACAGGGTTGGGCACTGAAGCTTTCTTT
once TRBJ1-5 . TRBV28 CASTPSSGYGWNQPQHF TGTGCCAGCACCCCATCCTCGGGATATGGGTGGAATCAGCCCCAGCATTTT
. TRBJ2-3 . TRBV9 CASSVGQGGLDLPDTQYF TGTGCCAGCAGCGTAGGGCAGGGGGGTCTGGATTTGCCAGATACGCAGTATTTT
. TRBJ2-7 . TRBV19 CASSATYEQYF TGTGCCAGTAGTGCCACCTACGAGCAGTACTTC
. TRBJ2-1 . TRBV9 CASTAGTVYNEQFF TGTGCCAGCACTGCGGGGACAGTCTACAATGAGCAGTTCTTC
. TRBJ1-5 . TRBV27 CASSLSLGSNQPQHF TGTGCCAGCAGTTTATCGTTAGGGAGCAATCAGCCCCAGCATTTT
. TRBJ1-2 . TRBV29-1 CSVDSGDADGYTF TGCAGCGTTGATTCCGGGGATGCCGACGGCTACACCTTC
. TRBJ2-7 . TRBV6-1 CASSDTGHYEQYF TGTGCCAGCAGTGATACAGGGCACTACGAGCAGTACTTC
once TRBJ2-1 TRBD2 TRBV11-2 CASRSAGTSGYNEQFF TGTGCCAGCAGATCCGCCGGGACTAGTGGGTACAATGAGCAGTTCTTC